This T cell receptor beta chain was recorded in a study of blood T cell repertoires in COVID-19. Across the whole study: In each case, the material was cDNA or gDNA derived from T cells, B-cell-depleted T cells, or PBMCs.

The germline gives CDR1 MDHEN, CDR2 SYDVKM. This CDR3 has 13 residues. V was clipped by 6 bases and J by 11 bases, with 17 bases between them. This clone was found once. Per the original methods: The assay estimated nucleated cells by amplifying reference gene primers. Assay used: immunoSEQ multiplex PCR; TCRdb lists only in-frame clones, some missing. From that table come the V and J calls and clone size; the DNA was used to work out D and trimming. The top ten hold 9.5% to 15% of the sample, which has about 210,000 clones, more than 75% seen once. Sequenced input: peripheral blood. This chain links TRBV28 with TRBJ1-5, with D possibly matching TRBD1 (6 bases). This clonotype was obtained from a woman aged 40 to 55 with acute or convalescent COVID-19. This chain's CDR3 is CASRFVTGRAQHF. The CDR3 DNA follows: TGTGCCAGCAGGTTTGTGACAGGAAGGGCCCAGCATTTT.